These T cell receptor beta chains were read from a single sample in a study of human T cells and chemical hapten exposure. TCRdb analysed the RACE reads with MiXCR anew, one entry per CDR3 protein. The data hold under 400,000 distinct CDR3 sequences, with approximately 5% observed a single time. The material sequenced was whole blood, taken in connection with sensitization to the hapten diphenylcyclopropenone (DPC). The receptor set was obtained from a woman between 50 and 59 years old with alopecia areata. Some clones in this sample may be carry-over from other donors' samples. CDR3s include the opening cysteine and the closing phenylalanine or tryptophan. Fields, in order: D gene, J gene, V gene, clone size, CDR3 protein, CDR3 DNA. The D gene is left open where the match is weak. Clone sizes are given selectively: once, few, many, or a class where the clone is expanded.

d_call: NA; j_call: TRBJ1-5; v_call: TRBV27; clone_size: many; cdr3_aa: CASRSGSGYQPQHF; cdr3_nt: TGTGCCAGCAGGTCGGGAAGTGGGTATCAGCCCCAGCATTTT
d_call: TRBD1; j_call: TRBJ1-1; v_call: TRBV3-1; clone_size: NA; cdr3_aa: CASSQFGQANTEAFF; cdr3_nt: TGTGCCAGCAGCCAATTCGGACAGGCGAACACTGAAGCTTTCTTT
d_call: TRBD1; j_call: TRBJ1-1; v_call: TRBV30; clone_size: many; cdr3_aa: CAWSAGQGWETEAFF; cdr3_nt: TGTGCCTGGTCCGCGGGACAGGGTTGGGAAACTGAAGCTTTCTTT
d_call: NA; j_call: TRBJ1-5; v_call: TRBV18; clone_size: NA; cdr3_aa: CASSPDIGNQPQHF; cdr3_nt: TGTGCCAGCTCGCCCGACATTGGCAATCAGCCCCAGCATTTT
d_call: TRBD2; j_call: TRBJ2-7; v_call: TRBV20-1; clone_size: few; cdr3_aa: CSAYTTSGSYEQYF; cdr3_nt: TGCAGTGCTTATACGACTAGCGGCTCCTACGAGCAGTACTTC
d_call: NA; j_call: TRBJ2-1; v_call: TRBV29-1; clone_size: many; cdr3_aa: CSVENPGWGSNEQFF; cdr3_nt: TGCAGCGTTGAAAACCCTGGGTGGGGTTCGAATGAGCAGTTCTTC
d_call: NA; j_call: TRBJ2-3; v_call: TRBV27; clone_size: few; cdr3_aa: CASSLWAGAGTDTQYF; cdr3_nt: TGTGCCAGCAGTTTATGGGCGGGCGCTGGCACAGATACGCAGTATTTT
d_call: NA; j_call: TRBJ2-7; v_call: TRBV19; clone_size: few; cdr3_aa: CASSIETYSYEQYF; cdr3_nt: TGTGCCAGTAGTATAGAAACATACTCCTACGAGCAGTACTTC
d_call: NA; j_call: TRBJ2-1; v_call: TRBV24-1; clone_size: many; cdr3_aa: CATGKGAYGNEQFF; cdr3_nt: TGTGCCACGGGGAAGGGCGCGTACGGCAATGAGCAGTTCTTC
d_call: NA; j_call: TRBJ1-1; v_call: TRBV9; clone_size: NA; cdr3_aa: CASSAGRRPNTEAFF; cdr3_nt: TGTGCCAGCAGCGCGGGACGGAGACCGAACACTGAAGCTTTCTTT
d_call: NA; j_call: TRBJ1-5; v_call: TRBV21-1; clone_size: many; cdr3_aa: CASSKAGDGDGNQPQHF; cdr3_nt: TGTGCCAGCAGCAAAGCGGGGGACGGAGATGGCAATCAGCCCCAGCATTTT
d_call: NA; j_call: TRBJ1-6; v_call: TRBV5-1; clone_size: NA; cdr3_aa: CASSLVGRSFSNSPLHF; cdr3_nt: TGCGCCAGCAGCTTGGTCGGCAGGAGCTTTTCAAATTCACCCCTCCACTTT
d_call: NA; j_call: TRBJ1-2; v_call: TRBV19; clone_size: few; cdr3_aa: CASSIDGSNYGYTF; cdr3_nt: TGTGCCAGTAGTATAGACGGCAGCAACTATGGCTACACCTTC
d_call: NA; j_call: TRBJ2-1; v_call: TRBV30; clone_size: many; cdr3_aa: CAWSREGEQFF; cdr3_nt: TGTGCCTGGAGTCGTGAAGGTGAGCAGTTCTTC
d_call: NA; j_call: TRBJ2-4; v_call: TRBV6-5; clone_size: many; cdr3_aa: CASARATASLAKNIQYF; cdr3_nt: TGTGCCAGTGCTCGGGCCACAGCCTCACTAGCCAAAAACATTCAGTACTTC
d_call: TRBD2; j_call: TRBJ2-7; v_call: TRBV20-1; clone_size: many; cdr3_aa: CSARTSGRVNEQYF; cdr3_nt: TGCAGTGCTAGAACTAGCGGGAGGGTCAACGAGCAGTACTTC
d_call: TRBD1; j_call: TRBJ1-2; v_call: TRBV4-1; clone_size: NA; cdr3_aa: CASSQAGQGANYGYTF; cdr3_nt: TGCGCCAGCAGCCAAGCCGGACAGGGGGCTAACTATGGCTACACCTTC
d_call: NA; j_call: TRBJ2-3; v_call: TRBV9; clone_size: many; cdr3_aa: CASSVSPNTQYF; cdr3_nt: TGTGCCAGCAGCGTAAGTCCCAATACGCAGTATTTT
d_call: NA; j_call: TRBJ2-5; v_call: TRBV10-3; clone_size: many; cdr3_aa: CAISETGQETQYF; cdr3_nt: TGTGCCATCAGTGAGACAGGCCAAGAGACCCAGTACTTC
d_call: NA; j_call: TRBJ2-2; v_call: TRBV10-1; clone_size: many; cdr3_aa: CASSEILYTGELFF; cdr3_nt: TGCGCCAGCAGTGAAATTCTTTACACCGGGGAGCTGTTTTTT
d_call: NA; j_call: TRBJ2-7; v_call: TRBV7-2; clone_size: few; cdr3_aa: CASSFTVSEQYF; cdr3_nt: TGTGCCAGCAGCTTCACCGTTAGCGAGCAGTACTTC
d_call: TRBD1; j_call: TRBJ1-1; v_call: TRBV3-1; clone_size: NA; cdr3_aa: CASTSGGRTEAFF; cdr3_nt: TGTGCCAGCACCTCAGGGGGCCGCACTGAAGCTTTCTTT
d_call: NA; j_call: TRBJ1-4; v_call: TRBV29-1; clone_size: many; cdr3_aa: CSFTGGSGRTNEKLFF; cdr3_nt: TGCAGCTTCACTGGAGGATCGGGACGGACTAATGAAAAACTGTTTTTT
d_call: NA; j_call: TRBJ1-1; v_call: TRBV20-1; clone_size: few; cdr3_aa: CSASIRLGGEAFF; cdr3_nt: TGCAGTGCTAGTATTCGTTTGGGAGGTGAAGCTTTCTTT
d_call: TRBD1; j_call: TRBJ1-4; v_call: TRBV29-1; clone_size: NA; cdr3_aa: CSVIWDRVSEKLFF; cdr3_nt: TGCAGCGTTATCTGGGACAGGGTATCCGAAAAACTGTTTTTT
d_call: NA; j_call: TRBJ2-5; v_call: TRBV28; clone_size: NA; cdr3_aa: CASSGLEQETQYF; cdr3_nt: TGTGCCAGCAGCGGACTGGAGCAAGAGACCCAGTACTTC
d_call: NA; j_call: TRBJ2-3; v_call: TRBV5-1; clone_size: many; cdr3_aa: CASSSVGGLKDTQYF; cdr3_nt: TGCGCCAGCAGCTCCGTCGGCGGCTTAAAAGATACGCAGTATTTT
d_call: NA; j_call: TRBJ1-1; v_call: TRBV7-6; clone_size: many; cdr3_aa: CASSFDRYAEAFF; cdr3_nt: TGTGCCAGCAGTTTCGACCGGTACGCTGAAGCTTTCTTT
d_call: TRBD1; j_call: TRBJ1-2; v_call: TRBV29-1; clone_size: NA; cdr3_aa: CSVQYRGTYGYTF; cdr3_nt: TGCAGCGTTCAATACAGGGGCACCTATGGCTACACCTTC
d_call: TRBD2; j_call: TRBJ2-7; v_call: TRBV28; clone_size: NA; cdr3_aa: CASRPPASGAYEQYF; cdr3_nt: TGTGCCAGCAGGCCCCCTGCTAGCGGAGCTTACGAGCAGTACTTC
d_call: NA; j_call: TRBJ1-1; v_call: TRBV20-1; clone_size: many; cdr3_aa: CSALQDPNTEAFF; cdr3_nt: TGCAGTGCCCTACAGGACCCGAACACTGAAGCTTTCTTT
d_call: NA; j_call: TRBJ2-5; v_call: TRBV5-1; clone_size: few; cdr3_aa: CASSSIGQRQETQYF; cdr3_nt: TGCGCCAGCAGCTCCATCGGACAGAGACAAGAGACCCAGTACTTC
d_call: TRBD1; j_call: TRBJ1-1; v_call: TRBV10-3; clone_size: NA; cdr3_aa: CAIGQGESTEAFF; cdr3_nt: TGTGCCATCGGGCAGGGGGAGTCAACTGAAGCTTTCTTT
d_call: NA; j_call: TRBJ2-3; v_call: TRBV20-1; clone_size: few; cdr3_aa: CSLTFTTDTQYF; cdr3_nt: TGCAGCCTGACATTTACCACAGATACGCAGTATTTT
d_call: TRBD1; j_call: TRBJ2-7; v_call: TRBV27; clone_size: NA; cdr3_aa: CASIAIVDRGLEQYF; cdr3_nt: TGTGCCAGCATCGCCATAGTCGACAGGGGGCTCGAGCAGTACTTC
d_call: NA; j_call: TRBJ1-1; v_call: TRBV29-1; clone_size: few; cdr3_aa: CSVTGRMNTEAFF; cdr3_nt: TGCAGCGTCACGGGCAGGATGAACACTGAAGCTTTCTTT
d_call: NA; j_call: TRBJ1-1; v_call: TRBV4-1; clone_size: many; cdr3_aa: CASSGRGNTEAFF; cdr3_nt: TGCGCCAGCAGCGGACGGGGCAACACTGAAGCTTTCTTT
d_call: TRBD2; j_call: TRBJ2-2; v_call: TRBV7-6; clone_size: NA; cdr3_aa: CASSFYPSGRPNTGELFF; cdr3_nt: TGTGCCAGCAGCTTCTACCCTAGCGGGAGGCCGAACACCGGGGAGCTGTTTTTT
d_call: TRBD1; j_call: TRBJ1-1; v_call: TRBV7-9; clone_size: few; cdr3_aa: CASSSGTVEAFF; cdr3_nt: TGTGCCAGCAGCTCCGGGACAGTCGAAGCTTTCTTT
d_call: NA; j_call: TRBJ2-5; v_call: TRBV14; clone_size: NA; cdr3_aa: CASSHSLEVPYF; cdr3_nt: TGTGCCAGCAGCCACTCCCTTGAGGTCCCCTACTTC
d_call: NA; j_call: TRBJ2-1; v_call: TRBV13; clone_size: many; cdr3_aa: CASSWPGSYNEQFF; cdr3_nt: TGTGCCAGCAGCTGGCCCGGGAGTTACAATGAGCAGTTCTTC